Below, one T cell receptor (beta chain) is given with its context. This specimen belongs to a study of shared clonotypes between healthy human individuals. Investigators spread the genomic DNA of each subset evenly over several immunoSEQ plates. The method was immunoSEQ multiplex PCR; TCRdb's version includes in-frame clones alone and lacks a portion of them. The sample consists of millions of clones, approximately 92% of them appearing once. V was trimmed by 6 bases and J by 0 bases, leaving 11 bases between them. The CDR3 sequence is 15 residues long. Germline-derived CDR1 and CDR2 are LNHDA and SQIVND (reference sequence).

Specimen: naive CD4+ T cells sorted from blood. As to subset: CD45RA+ positively selected. The source is a man aged 18 to 30 in good health. The V gene is TRBV19, the J gene TRBJ2-2; D is perhaps TRBD1 (6 bases). The CDR3 DNA follows: TGTGCCAGTAGCCTACAGGGAACGAACACCGGGGAGCTGTTTTTT. It is translated as CASSLQGTNTGELFF.